The source of this TCR beta chain is a study of blood T cell repertoires in COVID-19. Study background: Samples of COVID-19 (acute and convalescent) were obtained from the United States, Italy and Spain. T cells, B-cell-depleted T cells, or PBMCs provided the cDNA or gDNA that served as material.

Source study methods: Cell counts per sample came from amplifying reference gene primers. Assay used: immunoSEQ multiplex PCR; TCRdb lists only in-frame clones, some missing. V and J calls plus clone size are reproduced from that table; the DNA served to infer D and trimming. Here the sample spans about 300,000 clones, roughly 89% being singletons. Looked up from germline, CDR1 is MDHEN and CDR2 is SYDVKM. V lost 5 bases, J lost 2 bases, and 12 bases stayed unmatched. The CDR3 loop spans 17 amino acids. Input material: peripheral blood. The receptor's source is a woman aged 25 to 39 with COVID-19, enrolled during active disease. The J gene is TRBJ2-3, the V gene TRBV28, with 8 bases matching TRBD2. The CDR3 coding sequence is TGTGCCAGCAGTGCCCCCCCGGGAGGGAGGCACACAGATACGCAGTATTTT. This codes for CASSAPPGGRHTDTQYF.